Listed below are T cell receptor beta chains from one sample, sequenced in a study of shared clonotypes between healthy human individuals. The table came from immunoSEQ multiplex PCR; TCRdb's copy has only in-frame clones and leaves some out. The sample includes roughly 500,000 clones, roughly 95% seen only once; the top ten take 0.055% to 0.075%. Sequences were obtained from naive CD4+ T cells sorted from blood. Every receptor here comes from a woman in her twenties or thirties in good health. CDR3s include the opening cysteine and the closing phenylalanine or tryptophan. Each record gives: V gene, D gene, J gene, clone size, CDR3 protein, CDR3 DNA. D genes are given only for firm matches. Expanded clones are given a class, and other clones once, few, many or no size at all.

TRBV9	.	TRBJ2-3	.	CASSVVTTDTQYF	TGTGCCAGCAGCGTAGTTACCACAGATACGCAGTATTTT
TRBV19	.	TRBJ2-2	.	CARIGTGELFF	TGTGCCAGGATTGGGACCGGGGAGCTGTTTTTT
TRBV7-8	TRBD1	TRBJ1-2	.	CASSSQGAPLGYTF	TGTGCCAGCAGCTCTCAGGGGGCCCCCCTTGGCTACACCTTC
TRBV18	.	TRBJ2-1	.	CASSPELRGYNEQFF	TGTGCCAGCTCACCAGAGCTACGAGGCTACAATGAGCAGTTCTTC
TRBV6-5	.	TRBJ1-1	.	CASSYLQNTEAFF	TGTGCCAGCAGTTACCTCCAGAACACTGAAGCTTTCTTT
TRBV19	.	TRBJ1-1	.	CASSKPGQWDTEAFF	TGTGCCAGTAGTAAGCCTGGACAGTGGGACACTGAAGCTTTCTTT
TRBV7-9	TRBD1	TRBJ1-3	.	CASSAWTGPEGNTIYF	TGTGCCAGCAGCGCATGGACAGGGCCCGAAGGAAACACCATATATTTT
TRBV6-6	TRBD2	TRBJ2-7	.	CASSRKGGSYNEQYF	TGTGCCAGCAGTCGCAAGGGCGGGAGTTATAACGAGCAGTACTTC
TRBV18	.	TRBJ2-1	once	CASSPVAANEQFF	TGTGCCAGCTCACCAGTAGCGGCGAATGAGCAGTTCTTC
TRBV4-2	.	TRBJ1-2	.	CASSQQTDTNYGYTF	TGTGCCAGCAGCCAACAGACAGATACAAACTATGGCTACACCTTC
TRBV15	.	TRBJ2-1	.	CATSRDRSRENEQFF	TGTGCCACCAGCAGGGACAGGAGCCGGGAGAATGAGCAGTTCTTC
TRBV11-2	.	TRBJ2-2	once	CASSSRGFGALNTGELFF	TGTGCCAGCAGCTCCCGCGGTTTCGGGGCCTTAAACACCGGGGAGCTGTTTTTT
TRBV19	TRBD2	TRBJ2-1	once	CASSISRELYNEQFF	TGTGCCAGTAGTATATCGCGGGAGTTATACAATGAGCAGTTCTTC
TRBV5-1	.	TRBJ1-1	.	CASSLFDQGSTEAFF	TGCGCCAGCAGCTTGTTTGATCAGGGGAGCACTGAAGCTTTCTTT
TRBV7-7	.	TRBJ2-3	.	CASSSGADSTDTQYF	TGTGCCAGCAGCTCCGGAGCGGATAGCACAGATACGCAGTATTTT
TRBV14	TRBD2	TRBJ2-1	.	CASSPLSSGRLSSYNEQFF	TGTGCCAGCAGCCCTCTCTCTAGCGGGAGGCTTAGCTCCTACAATGAGCAGTTCTTC
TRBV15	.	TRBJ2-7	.	CATGPGLYEQYF	TGTGCCACGGGACCCGGACTCTACGAGCAGTACTTC
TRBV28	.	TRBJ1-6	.	CASSTQGPGISPLHF	TGTGCCAGCAGTACCCAGGGACCGGGGATTTCACCCCTCCACTTT
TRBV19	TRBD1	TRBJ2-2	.	CASSILDRYTGELFF	TGTGCCAGTAGTATACTGGACAGGTACACCGGGGAGCTGTTTTTT
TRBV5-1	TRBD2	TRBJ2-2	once	CASSLVRGRSTGELFF	TGCGCCAGCAGCTTGGTTCGCGGGAGAAGCACCGGGGAGCTGTTTTTT
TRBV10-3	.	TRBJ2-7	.	CAISGVSEQYF	TGTGCCATCAGTGGAGTTTCCGAGCAGTACTTC
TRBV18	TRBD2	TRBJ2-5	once	CASSPRSGGETQYF	TGTGCCAGCTCACCGCGGAGCGGGGGAGAGACCCAGTACTTC
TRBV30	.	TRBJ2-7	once	CAWSRGVGNEQYF	TGTGCCTGGAGCAGGGGCGTGGGCAACGAGCAGTACTTC
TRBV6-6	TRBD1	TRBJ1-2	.	CASSTNTGGADGYTF	TGTGCCAGCAGTACCAACACAGGGGGCGCAGATGGCTACACCTTC
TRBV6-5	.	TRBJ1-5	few	CASSYSYNQPQHF	TGTGCCAGCAGTTACTCGTACAATCAGCCCCAGCATTTT
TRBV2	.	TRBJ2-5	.	CASSIESGEETQYF	TGTGCCAGCAGTATCGAGTCCGGAGAAGAGACCCAGTACTTC
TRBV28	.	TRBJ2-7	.	CAYGMRPGDEQYF	TGTGCCTACGGCATGAGGCCTGGCGACGAGCAGTACTTC
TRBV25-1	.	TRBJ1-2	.	CASSESARGYGYTF	TGTGCCAGCAGTGAATCGGCCAGAGGCTATGGCTACACCTTC
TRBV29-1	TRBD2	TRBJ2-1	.	CSVVIAGGPQFF	TGCAGCGTTGTAATAGCGGGAGGGCCCCAGTTCTTC
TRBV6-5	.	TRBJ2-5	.	CASSPGGGVETQYF	TGTGCCAGCAGCCCCGGTGGGGGTGTAGAGACCCAGTACTTC
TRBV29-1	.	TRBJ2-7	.	CSVGKASYEQYF	TGCAGCGTTGGGAAGGCGTCCTACGAGCAGTACTTC
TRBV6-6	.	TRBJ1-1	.	CASSNTDDTEAFF	TGTGCCAGCAGTAATACAGATGACACTGAAGCTTTCTTT
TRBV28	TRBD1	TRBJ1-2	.	CASSMFDRGWDGYTF	TGTGCCAGCAGTATGTTCGACAGGGGTTGGGATGGCTACACCTTC